This T cell receptor beta chain is drawn from a study of blood T cells in healthy people across ages. The study recruited healthy Caucasian donors from Russia who were aged about 6 to 95. Primers used in a second PCR of roughly 7 to 12 cycles were a sample-barcoded 5' primer and a J-beta primer mix. In TCRdb, the 5' RACE reads were re-called with MiXCR into one record per CDR3 protein. In the table there are some 850,000 distinct CDR3 sequences, around a quarter of which are singletons. The same data also went into a second study, on T cells of mothers and their children. This second study notes: Thymic selection shapes TCR recombination output similarly in related and unrelated pairs. An overlap that was slightly higher, though non-significant, was seen in related mother-child pairs versus unrelated pairs.

This TCR was recovered from a boy aged 5-17 years in good health. Sequencing was carried out using blood.

CDR3 protein: CSASGLAGVVVDVDTQYF. In DNA form, the CDR3 reads TGCAGTGCTAGTGGACTAGCGGGAGTGGTCGTGGATGTTGATACGCAGTATTTT. This chain links TRBV20-1 with TRBJ2-3, with 13 bases lining up with TRBD2. J lost 6 bases, V lost 3 bases, and 15 bases had no gene match. This CDR3 region has 18 residues. Per the germline V gene, CDR1 is DFQATT and CDR2 is SNEGSKA (reference sequence).